These T cell receptor beta chains were read from a single sample in a study of molecular identifiers for immune sequencing clone quantification. TCRdb fed the PCR reads into MiXCR, producing one record per CDR3 protein. The table includes under 600,000 distinct CDR3 sequences, around 23% detected once. The sequencing input was naive CD8+ T cells from blood, with Jurkat cell RNA spiked in. The receptors shown here come from a human donor in good health. Some libraries in this study had Jurkat cell RNA spiked in. Both conserved end residues are part of each CDR3. The D gene is left open where the match is weak. Some rows mark clone size as missing; the rest say once, few, many or name a class of expanded clone.

J	D	V	size	CDR3	DNA
TRBJ1-1	.	TRBV3-1	.	CASSQGGLRTEAFF	TGTGCCAGCAGCCAAGGGGGACTGAGGACTGAAGCTTTCTTT
TRBJ2-7	.	TRBV3-1	.	CASGSLAYEQYF	TGTGCCAGTGGGAGCCTGGCCTACGAGCAGTACTTC
TRBJ2-7	.	TRBV7-9	once	CASSPGASYEPSF	TGTGCCAGCAGCCCCGGGGCTTCCTACGAGCCGTCCTTC
TRBJ2-5	.	TRBV7-8	.	CASSKQEGQETQYF	TGTGCCAGCAGCAAGCAGGAGGGACAAGAGACCCAGTACTTC
TRBJ2-6	TRBD1	TRBV11-2	many	CASSPGQISGANVLTF	TGTGCCAGCAGCCCGGGACAGATCTCTGGGGCCAACGTCCTGACTTTC
TRBJ2-7	.	TRBV7-9	.	CASSNPRNMGEQYF	TGTGCCAGCAGCAATCCGCGAAACATGGGCGAGCAGTACTTC
TRBJ2-3	.	TRBV20-1	.	CSAEGGEFTDTQYF	TGCAGTGCGGAGGGGGGGGAATTCACAGATACGCAGTATTTT
TRBJ2-5	.	TRBV12-3/TRBV12-4	.	CASSSTGTEAQETQYF	TGTGCCAGCAGCAGTACAGGTACCGAGGCTCAAGAGACCCAGTACTTC
TRBJ2-7	TRBD1	TRBV4-1	.	CASSWDSPYEQYF	TGCGCCAGCAGCTGGGACAGTCCCTACGAGCAGTACTTC
TRBJ1-6	.	TRBV12-3/TRBV12-4	.	CASGNNSPLHF	TGTGCCAGCGGAAATAATTCACCCCTCCACTTT
TRBJ1-1	TRBD1	TRBV15	.	CATRRAELGQEAFF	TGTGCCACCAGACGAGCGGAATTGGGACAGGAAGCTTTCTTT
TRBJ2-2	TRBD1	TRBV24-1	.	CASRGLDTGELFF	TGTGCCAGCAGGGGGCTCGACACCGGGGAGCTGTTTTTT
TRBJ2-2	.	TRBV12-3/TRBV12-4	.	CASQGGGGIAGELFF	TGTGCCAGTCAGGGTGGAGGGGGAATCGCCGGGGAGCTGTTTTTT
TRBJ1-2	TRBD1	TRBV6-5	.	CASSPQGSGYGYTF	TGTGCCAGCAGCCCACAGGGGAGTGGGTATGGCTACACCTTC
TRBJ2-1	TRBD2	TRBV28	many	CASRTSGRASEQFF	TGTGCCAGCAGGACTAGCGGGAGGGCCTCTGAGCAGTTCTTC
TRBJ2-3	.	TRBV6-2/TRBV6-3	many	CASTGDTQYF	TGTGCCAGCACGGGGGATACGCAGTATTTT
TRBJ2-7	.	TRBV6-5	.	CASSSGLPGGPSF	TGTGCCAGCAGCTCGGGACTGCCAGGTGGGCCGTCCTTC
TRBJ2-7	.	TRBV5-1	many	CASSSGTPYEQYF	TGCGCCAGCAGCAGCGGGACACCCTACGAGCAGTACTTC
TRBJ2-6	.	TRBV27	few	CASSETPSGANVLTF	TGTGCCAGCAGTGAAACACCCTCTGGGGCCAACGTCCTGACTTTC
TRBJ2-3	.	TRBV4-3	.	CASSQGGAGTTDTQYF	TGCGCCAGCAGCCAAGGGGGAGCAGGGACCACAGATACGCAGTATTTT
TRBJ2-7	TRBD1	TRBV5-4	few	CASSLALNRQGGYEQYF	TGTGCCAGCAGCTTGGCCCTAAACCGACAGGGGGGCTACGAGCAGTACTTC
TRBJ1-1	.	TRBV6-4	.	CASSDALTVNTEAFF	TGTGCCAGCAGTGACGCACTGACAGTTAACACTGAAGCTTTCTTT
TRBJ2-7	.	TRBV28	many	CASQASYEQYF	TGTGCCAGCCAAGCGTCCTACGAGCAGTACTTC
TRBJ1-1	.	TRBV12-5	few	CASGLRGTEAFF	TGTGCTAGTGGTTTGAGGGGTACTGAAGCTTTCTTT
TRBJ2-7	.	TRBV25-1	many	CASSPPEGHEQYF	TGTGCCAGCAGTCCACCGGAGGGTCACGAGCAGTACTTC
TRBJ2-3	.	TRBV6-5	.	CASSYENSGTVTQYF	TGTGCCAGCAGTTATGAAAACTCGGGCACAGTTACGCAGTATTTT
TRBJ2-3	.	TRBV29-1	many	CSVWSSTDTQYF	TGCAGCGTTTGGTCAAGCACAGATACGCAGTATTTT
TRBJ2-7	.	TRBV10-3	few	CAISEGGYEQYF	TGTGCCATCAGTGAAGGAGGATACGAGCAGTACTTC
TRBJ2-7	.	TRBV7-8	few	CASSLGWESRYEQYF	TGTGCCAGCAGCTTAGGTTGGGAGTCTCGGTACGAGCAGTACTTC
TRBJ2-3	.	TRBV7-9	.	CASSLAWGGSTDTQYF	TGTGCCAGCAGCTTAGCGTGGGGCGGATCCACAGATACGCAGTATTTT
TRBJ2-7	.	TRBV5-1	many	CASSLENFSSYEQYF	TGCGCCAGCAGCTTGGAGAATTTCAGCTCCTACGAGCAGTACTTC